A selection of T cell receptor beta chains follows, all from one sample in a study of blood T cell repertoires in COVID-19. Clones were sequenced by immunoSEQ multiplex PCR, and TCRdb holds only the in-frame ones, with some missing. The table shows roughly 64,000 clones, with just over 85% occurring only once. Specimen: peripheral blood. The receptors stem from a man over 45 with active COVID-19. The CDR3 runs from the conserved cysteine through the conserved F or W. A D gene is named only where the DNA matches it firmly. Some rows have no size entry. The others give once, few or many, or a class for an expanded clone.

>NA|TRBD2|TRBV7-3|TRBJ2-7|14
CASSLTSGSYEQYF
TGTGCCAGCAGCCTAACTAGCGGGAGCTACGAGCAGTACTTC
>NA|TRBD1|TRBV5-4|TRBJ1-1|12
CASRGDRPPGDF
TGTGCCAGCAGGGGGGACAGGCCGCCCGGTGATTTT
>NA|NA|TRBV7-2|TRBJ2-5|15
CASSLKNNPQETQYF
TGTGCCAGCAGCTTAAAGAACAACCCACAAGAGACCCAGTACTTC
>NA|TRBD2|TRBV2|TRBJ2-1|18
CAILIGTSGTFSYNEQFF
TGTGCCATCCTTATAGGGACTAGCGGGACCTTCTCCTACAATGAGCAGTTCTTC
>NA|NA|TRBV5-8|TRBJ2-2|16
CASSSGRTTNTGELFF
TGTGCCAGCAGCTCCGGACGGACAACGAACACCGGGGAGCTGTTTTTT
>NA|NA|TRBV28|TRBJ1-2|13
CASSRGGGNGYTF
TGTGCCAGCAGTCGTGGGGGAGGAAATGGCTACACCTTC
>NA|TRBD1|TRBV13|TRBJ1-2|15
CASSLDRGGNYGYTF
TGTGCCAGCAGCTTGGACAGGGGGGGGAACTATGGCTACACCTTC
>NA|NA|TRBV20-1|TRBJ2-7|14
CSASPQAKAYEQYF
TGCAGTGCTAGTCCCCAGGCTAAAGCCTACGAGCAGTACTTC
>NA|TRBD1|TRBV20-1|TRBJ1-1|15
CSASETGVWNTEAFF
TGCAGTGCTAGTGAGACAGGGGTTTGGAACACTGAAGCTTTCTTT
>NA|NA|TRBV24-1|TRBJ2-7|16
CATSDSGTPILHEQYF
TGTGCCACCAGTGATTCCGGGACACCTATACTCCACGAGCAGTACTTC
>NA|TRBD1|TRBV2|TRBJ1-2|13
CASSFMTGEGYTF
TGTGCCAGCAGCTTTATGACAGGGGAGGGCTACACCTTC
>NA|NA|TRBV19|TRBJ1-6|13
CASTRDIGSPLHF
TGTGCCAGTACCAGGGACATAGGCTCACCCCTCCACTTT
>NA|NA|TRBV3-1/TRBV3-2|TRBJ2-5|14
CASSQDARGETQYF
TGTGCCAGCAGCCAAGATGCCAGGGGAGAGACCCAGTACTTC
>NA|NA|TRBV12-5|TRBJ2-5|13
CASGLRVQETQYF
TGTGCTAGTGGTTTGAGAGTCCAAGAGACCCAGTACTTC
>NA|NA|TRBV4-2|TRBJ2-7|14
CASSQGATPYEQYF
TGTGCCAGCAGCCAGGGGGCCACCCCCTACGAGCAGTACTTC
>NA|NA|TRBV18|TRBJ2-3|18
CASSSNIFRGALTDTQYF
TGTGCCAGCTCCTCAAATATCTTCCGCGGGGCCCTCACAGATACGCAGTATTTT
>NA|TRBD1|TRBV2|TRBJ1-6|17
CASSEARDRGNNSPLHF
TGTGCCAGCAGTGAAGCGAGGGACAGGGGAAATAATTCACCCCTCCACTTT
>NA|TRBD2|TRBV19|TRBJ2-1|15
CASRKREGTYNEQFF
TGTGCCAGTAGAAAGCGGGAGGGGACCTACAATGAGCAGTTCTTC
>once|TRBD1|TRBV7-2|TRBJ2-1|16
CASSLVRGRGYNEQFF
TGTGCCAGCAGCTTAGTCCGGGGCAGGGGGTACAATGAGCAGTTCTTC
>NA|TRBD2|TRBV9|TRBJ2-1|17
CASSAGFSGGLMGEQFF
TGTGCCAGCAGCGCGGGGTTTAGCGGGGGACTAATGGGTGAGCAGTTCTTC
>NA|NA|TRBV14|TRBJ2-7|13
CASSPGHNYEQYF
TGTGCCAGCAGCCCGGGACATAACTACGAGCAGTACTTC
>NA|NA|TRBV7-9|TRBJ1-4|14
CASSLRAGDEKLFF
TGTGCCAGCAGCTTACGGGCAGGGGACGAAAAACTGTTTTTT
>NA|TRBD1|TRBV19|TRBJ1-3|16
CASSGRDRVIENTIYF
TGTGCCAGTAGTGGAAGGGACAGGGTAATCGAAAACACCATATATTTT
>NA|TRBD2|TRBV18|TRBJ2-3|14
CATRTSGNSDTQYF
TGTGCCACCAGGACTAGCGGGAACTCAGATACGCAGTATTTT
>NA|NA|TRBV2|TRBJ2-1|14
CASNGDWVYNEQFF
TGTGCCAGCAACGGGGACTGGGTTTACAATGAGCAGTTCTTC
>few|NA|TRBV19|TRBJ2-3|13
CASSLNRADTQYF
TGTGCCAGTAGTCTAAACAGGGCAGATACGCAGTATTTT
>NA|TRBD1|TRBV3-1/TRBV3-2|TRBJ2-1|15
CASSQEWDRGGEQFF
TGTGCCAGCAGCCAAGAGTGGGACAGGGGAGGTGAGCAGTTCTTC
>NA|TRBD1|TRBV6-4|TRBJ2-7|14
CASKGTGESYEQYF
TGTGCCAGCAAAGGGACAGGGGAGTCCTACGAGCAGTACTTC
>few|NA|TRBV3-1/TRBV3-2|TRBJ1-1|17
CASSPRGGQQSTTEAFF
TGTGCCAGCAGCCCAAGGGGGGGGCAACAGTCCACCACTGAAGCTTTCTTT
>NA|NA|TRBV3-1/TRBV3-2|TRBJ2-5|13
CASSQRGAETQYF
TGTGCCAGCAGCCAACGGGGAGCGGAGACCCAGTACTTC
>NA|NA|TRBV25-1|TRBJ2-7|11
CASSSTYEQYF
TGTGCCAGCAGTTCCACATACGAGCAGTACTTC
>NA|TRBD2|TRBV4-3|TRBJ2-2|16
CATSGELAVNTGELFF
TGCGCCACCTCGGGGGAGCTAGCGGTGAACACCGGGGAGCTGTTTTTT
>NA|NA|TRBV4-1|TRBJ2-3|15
CASSQFLGGTDTQYF
TGCGCCAGCAGCCAATTTCTAGGGGGCACAGATACGCAGTATTTT
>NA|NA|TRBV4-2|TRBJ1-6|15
CASSLQGPFNSPLHF
TGTGCCAGCAGCCTTCAGGGGCCCTTCAATTCACCCCTCCACTTT
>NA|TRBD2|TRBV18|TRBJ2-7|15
CASSLTSGGNYEQYF
TGTGCCAGCTCACTTACTAGCGGGGGGAACTACGAGCAGTACTTC
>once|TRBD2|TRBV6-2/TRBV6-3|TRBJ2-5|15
CASSALAGASETQYF
TGTGCCAGCAGTGCCCTAGCGGGAGCCTCAGAGACCCAGTACTTC